This T cell receptor (beta chain) was captured in a study of regulatory T cells in long-lasting Graves disease. Study-wide context: Antithyroid drug intake by newly diagnosed Graves' patients had lasted under 3 months. Study-wide findings and caveats: Persistent Graves' patients showed less TCR diversity than newly diagnosed ones.

Arm-PCR of CDR3 regions with iRepertoire HTBI primers generated TCR beta libraries. In TCRdb, the multiplex PCR reads were re-called with MiXCR into one record per CDR3 protein. There are roughly 350,000 distinct CDR3 sequences in the sample; roughly 17% occur only once, and around 20% lies in the top ten. Described time point: newly diagnosed GD, antithyroid drugs for less than 3 months. There was RNA extracted from PBMCs, and the TCR library was made from it. In its sample, this clonotype was seen many times. Its antigen remains unknown. The V and J ends lost 3 bases and 0 bases, in that order; junction bases with no gene match: 6. Germline CDR1 LGHDT, CDR2 YNNKEL (reference sequence). This CDR3 has 16 residues. These same records also appear under a second study, on T cells in Graves' hyperthyroidism and ophthalmopathy.

V gene TRBV3-1 combines with J gene TRBJ2-3; TRBD2 aligns across 7 bases. The sequencing used peripheral blood mononuclear cells (PBMCs), collected at new diagnosis, from a patient treated with antithyroid drugs. This sequence was found in a woman younger than 30 with Graves disease. CDR3 residues: CASSHPSGGSTDTQYF. The CDR3 DNA reads as TGTGCCAGCAGCCACCCCTCCGGGGGGAGCACAGATACGCAGTATTTT.